This T cell receptor (beta chain) appears in the sequencing data of a study of cytomegalovirus exposure and HLA in healthy donors. Assay used: immunoSEQ multiplex PCR; TCRdb lists only in-frame clones, some missing. The sample holds under 300,000 clones, 90% seen once. This clone showed up just once. Per the germline V gene, CDR1 is SGHRS and CDR2 is YFSETQ. CDR3 length equals 13 residues. Trimming removed 4 bases from V and 9 bases from J; junction bases left unmatched: 5. The receptor was derived from a woman younger than 35 in good health and CMV-seronegative. The rearrangement links TRBV5-1 to TRBJ2-4, with 9 nucleotides matching TRBD2. The sample comprised PBMCs. CDR3 nucleotide sequence: TGCGCCAGCAGCGAGACTAGCGGTGGCATTCAGTACTTC. It specifies CASSETSGGIQYF.